The present T cell receptor beta chain was sequenced within a study of cytomegalovirus exposure and HLA in healthy donors. The overall study: T cells numbering around 190 million yielded around 120 million unique TCR beta sequences in an earlier analysis. Study-level points and caveats: Several of the most significant clusters were apparently associated with common viral pathogens in a later analysis. In a later analysis, TCR beta V- and J-gene trimming showed a link to a missense DCLRE1C variant.

A word on this clone: As yet, its antigen is unknown.

PCR involved 60 Vbeta and 13 Jbeta primers. The data were produced by immunoSEQ multiplex PCR, yet TCRdb's version contains in-frame clones alone and is incomplete. The sample contains fewer than 150,000 clones, roughly 85% of which appear only once. The CDR3 runs to 17 residues. Trimming removed 0 bases at V and 1 base at J, with 13 bases between. Germline V lookup: CDR1 LGHNT, CDR2 FRNRAP. The sequence was obtained from a man in his forties in good health and CMV-seropositive. The sample comprised PBMCs. V and J are TRBV12-5 and TRBJ1-5; D not resolved. CDR3 residues: CASGLVLGGLSNQPQHF. For the CDR3, the DNA is TGTGCTAGTGGTTTGGTACTTGGAGGGTTGAGCAATCAGCCCCAGCATTTT.